This passage covers 18 T cell receptor beta chains from one sample sequenced in a study of vaccination and CD4 T cells after COVID-19. These receptors have no known antigen. The Oncomine TCR Beta short-read assay was what sequenced the DNA obtained from cultured CD4+ T cells. Each CDR3 protein gets one entry after TCRdb re-called the PCR reads with MiXCR. The sample holds about 2,600 distinct CDR3 sequences, under 45% seen once. Described treatment: roughly ten-day PBMC culture with coronavirus spike peptide pools or control peptides (ViraFEST assay). An unexposed donor provided the CD4+ T cells, which were collected before the COVID-19 pandemic (2011-2018). Sequencing was carried out using CD4+ T cells from blood, cultured in vitro. These receptors all stem from a human donor in good health.

The V gene is TRBV6-1, the J gene TRBJ2-7; possible D gene TRBD2, 5 bases. The length of the CDR3 is 14 residues. Germline CDR1 MNHNS, CDR2 SASEGT. Trimming removed 7 bases at V and 2 bases at J, with 15 bases between. The CDR3 spells CASIPGKIPYEQYF. The CDR3 coding sequence is TGTGCCAGCATCCCGGGGAAGATACCCTACGAGCAGTACTTC.

The chain recombines TRBV28 with TRBJ1-1; D not certain. The V gene's germline CDR1 is MDHEN and CDR2 SYDVKM. This CDR3 is 18 amino acids long. V lost 4 bases and J 0 bases, leaving 21 bases between the germline ends. This chain's CDR3 is CASSSSGPWTVMNTEAFF. The CDR3 DNA sequence: TGTGCCAGCAGTTCGTCTGGTCCGTGGACGGTGATGAACACTGAAGCTTTCTTT.

The sample holds a few counts of this clonotype. The V gene is TRBV9, the J gene TRBJ1-2; tentatively, D is TRBD1 (5 bases). Trimming took 3 bases from V and 0 from J, leaving 12 bases between them. Germline CDR1 is SGDLS and CDR2 is YYNGEE. The CDR3 loop spans 15 amino acids. For the CDR3, the DNA is TGTGCCAGCAGCGCTACCATAGGGGCTAACTATGGCTACACCTTC. As protein: CASSATIGANYGYTF.

The chain uses TRBV7-9 and TRBJ1-1; D gene ambiguous. CDR3 length: 12 residues. The germline gives CDR1 SEHNR, CDR2 FQNEAQ (reference sequence). V lost 0 bases and J lost 8, with 7 bases in between. For the CDR3, the DNA is TGTGCCAGCAGCTTAGCGTTAAGGGAAGCTTTCTTT. Translating it yields CASSLALREAFF.

The gene calls are TRBV20-1 and TRBJ2-1, with 14 nucleotides matching TRBD2. V lost 3 bases to trimming and J lost 8 bases; unmatched junction nucleotides: 18. The CDR3 length is 19 residues. CDR1 is DFQATT and CDR2 is SNEGSKA in the germline V gene (reference sequence). This CDR3 reads CSASDETRTSGGLVDEQFF. CDR3 bases: TGCAGTGCTAGCGATGAAACAAGGACTAGCGGGGGGCTAGTGGATGAGCAGTTCTTC.

The chain recombines TRBV6-1 with TRBJ2-7; maybe TRBD2 (7 bases). The CDR3 totals 14 residues. V lost 6 bases and J lost 10, with 22 bases in between. Germline CDR1 is MNHNS and CDR2 is SASEGT. CDR3 nucleotides: TGTGCCAGCAGGCCCGGGGGGCCGAGTACGTATCAGTACTTC. Its protein is CASRPGGPSTYQYF.

This clonotype was seen only a few times. This rearrangement joins TRBV5-4 to TRBJ1-1; D not resolved. The germline gives CDR1 SGHNT, CDR2 YYREEE (reference sequence). V lost 0 bases and J 6 bases, leaving 15 bases between the germline ends. The CDR3 covers 15 residues. Written as DNA, the CDR3 is TGTGCCAGCAGCTTGGATATGGGCGGCGGAGCTGAAGCTTTCTTT. It yields the protein CASSLDMGGGAEAFF.

This clonotype was observed a few times. The chain couples TRBV10-3 to TRBJ2-7; 10 bases agree with TRBD1. With V trimmed by 6 bases and J by 7 bases, 6 bases remained unmatched. This CDR3 comprises 13 residues. Per germline, CDR1 ENHRY and CDR2 SYGVKD. The CDR3 DNA follows: TGTGCCATCAGCGGGACAGGGGAGGAGGAGCAGTACTTC. Amino acids: CAISGTGEEEQYF.

There are a few counts of this clonotype. The V call is TRBV28, the J call TRBJ1-5; the D gene is possibly TRBD1 (5 bases). With 9 bases removed from V and 7 bases from J, the gap between germline ends came to 19 bases. Per the germline V gene, CDR1 is MDHEN and CDR2 is SYDVKM. The CDR3 extends over 14 amino acids. This CDR3 is CASLPFGARQPQHF. CDR3 bases: TGTGCCAGTCTACCTTTTGGGGCACGCCAGCCCCAGCATTTT. The whole variable domain, remainder taken from reference TRBV28 and TRBJ1-5, is DVKVTQSSRYLVKRTGEKVFLECVQDMDHENMFWYRQDPGLGLRLIYFSYDVKMKEKGDIPEGYSVSREKKERFSLILESASTNQTSMYLCASLPFGARQPQHFGDGTRLSIL.

Only a few counts were recorded for this clonotype. This chain connects TRBV28 to TRBJ1-2; the D is unclear. Germline V CDR1 and CDR2: MDHEN, SYDVKM. The CDR3 consists of 12 residues. V shed 5 bases and J shed 5 bases, with 9 bases lying between them. CDR3 amino acids: CASSGVRYGYTF. The CDR3 DNA reads as TGTGCCAGCAGTGGGGTGAGATATGGCTACACCTTC.

V is TRBV14 and J is TRBJ1-2; D uncertain. Germline CDR1 SGHDN, CDR2 FVKESK. Trimming removed 0 bases at V and 7 bases at J, with 15 bases between. CDR3 length equals 15 residues. The CDR3, as DNA: TGTGCCAGCAGCCAAGAAGAGGGAAGGAGGGTTGGCTACACCTTC. It is translated as CASSQEEGRRVGYTF.

V is TRBV20-1 and J is TRBJ1-5, with D possibly TRBD1 on 5 matching bases. The CDR3 loop spans 15 amino acids. Looked up from germline, CDR1 is DFQATT and CDR2 is SNEGSKA (reference sequence). V shed 6 bases and J shed 1 base, with 16 bases lying between them. CDR3 protein: CSAEDPGLSNQPQHF. The CDR3 DNA sequence: TGCAGTGCCGAAGATCCAGGGCTGAGCAATCAGCCCCAGCATTTT.

The CDR3 DNA reads as TGTGCCAGCAGTGAAGGACAGCAATACTACGAGCAGTACTTC. Translating gives CASSEGQQYYEQYF. The chain has TRBV2 and TRBJ2-7, with D maybe TRBD1 (5 bases). The CDR3 has 14 amino acids. The V gene lost 1 base and the J gene lost 3 bases, with 10 bases spanning the gap. Per the germline V gene, CDR1 is SNHLY and CDR2 is FYNNEI. Drawing the rest from reference TRBV2 and TRBJ2-7, the complete variable domain is EPEVTQTPSHQVTQMGQEVILRCVPISNHLYFYWYRQILGQKVEFLVSFYNNEISEKSEIFDDQFSVERPDGSNFTLKIRSTKLEDSAMYFCASSEGQQYYEQYFGPGTRLTVT.

This clonotype was observed a few times. V usage is TRBV12-3 or TRBV12-4 and J usage is TRBJ2-3; 11 bases align to TRBD2. The CDR3 sequence is 15 residues long. J gave up 1 base and V 6 bases, and 3 bases lay outside the gene matches. This CDR3 is CASSLAGGRTDTQYF. The CDR3 DNA reads TGTGCCAGCAGCCTAGCGGGAGGCCGCACAGATACGCAGTATTTT.

The table lists this clonotype with a few counts. This sequence joins TRBV5-8 and TRBJ1-5; no firm D call. This CDR3 spans 15 amino acids. V lost 2 bases, J lost 4 bases, and 13 bases lay in between. Germline CDR1 SGHTS, CDR2 YDEGEE. CDR3 sequence reads: CASSLRELRNQPQHF. The CDR3, as DNA: TGTGCCAGCAGCTTAAGGGAACTGCGAAATCAGCCCCAGCATTTT.

This chain links TRBV10-3 with TRBJ2-1, with 14 bases matching TRBD2. This CDR3 is built from 15 residues. Per the germline V gene, CDR1 is ENHRY and CDR2 is SYGVKD. J was trimmed by 9 bases and V by 7 bases; bases with no gene match: 8. The CDR3 sequence: CAIMGGLAGEGEQFF. DNA of the CDR3: TGTGCCATCATGGGGGGACTAGCGGGAGAGGGTGAGCAGTTCTTC.

This clonotype has only a few counts. The rearrangement links TRBV7-2 to TRBJ1-1; D gene uncertain. The CDR3 loop spans 13 amino acids. Germline V gene sequence: CDR1 SGHTA, CDR2 FQGNSA. V dropped 0 bases and J dropped 6 bases, with 8 bases sitting between them. The CDR3 region is CASSLAWKSEAFF. CDR3 sequence (DNA): TGTGCCAGCAGCTTAGCTTGGAAATCTGAAGCTTTCTTT.

This chain uses TRBV20-1 with TRBJ1-1, with TRBD1 matching 11 bases. The trim removed 1 base at V and 2 bases at J, leaving 6 bases unmatched. This CDR3 region has 16 residues. CDR1 and CDR2 (germline): DFQATT, SNEGSKA (reference sequence). CDR3 residues: CSARAAGQGGNTEAFF. The DNA for the CDR3 is TGCAGTGCTAGAGCTGCGGGACAGGGGGGAAACACTGAAGCTTTCTTT.